The T cell receptor (beta chain) under discussion was sequenced for a study of T cell clones after liver transplantation. The method was immunoSEQ multiplex PCR; TCRdb's version includes in-frame clones alone and lacks a portion of them. This sample has 70,000 to 80,000 clones, with 90% found just once. V lost 7 bases, J lost 5 bases, and 8 bases lay in between. Germline values: CDR1 LNHDA, CDR2 SQIVND (reference sequence). CDR3 length: 11 amino acids. The receptor comes from a human donor who received a liver transplant. This chain joins TRBV19 and TRBJ1-1, with no clear D. The specimen was CD4+ T cells from blood, collected before liver transplant. The CDR3 loop reads CASIRGTEAFF. CDR3 coding DNA: TGTGCCAGTATTCGTGGTACTGAAGCTTTCTTT.